This section outlines one T cell receptor beta chain sequence together with its context. Its antigen is as yet unknown. These data originate in a study of monozygotic twins with inflammatory bowel disease. Findings and limits, study-wide: Among the T cells, different subtypes could not be distinguished. Compared with healthy co-twins, IBD patients showed reduced TCRbeta repertoire diversity by inverse Simpson.

The CDR3 is made up of 14 amino acids. The germline V gene has CDR1 SEHNR and CDR2 FQNEAQ (reference sequence). TCRdb re-called the 5' RACE reads and shows each CDR3 protein once, DNA omitted. This sample contains a few hundred thousand distinct CDR3 sequences. The receptor was derived from a human donor with ulcerative colitis or Crohn's disease, or a healthy co-twin of an affected twin (not recorded which). Specimen: blood. The rearrangement joins TRBV7-9 to TRBJ1-2; TCRdb's D gene call, TRBD1, goes unchecked for lack of DNA. The CDR3 region is CASRNRGQNYGYTF.